This entry features one T cell receptor beta chain sequence. Its antigen is as yet unknown. V lost 0 bases to trimming and J lost 14 bases, with 17 bases between them. CDR1 SGHDN and CDR2 FVKESK come from the germline V gene. This CDR3 has 15 amino acids. This sample is part of a study of cytomegalovirus exposure and HLA in healthy donors. In the PCR, 60 Vbeta and 13 Jbeta primers were used. Assay: immunoSEQ multiplex PCR; the TCRdb copy retains only in-frame clones and omits some. The repertoire holds about 170,000 clones, roughly 83% seen once, with around 2.3% in the top ten. The study, taken as a whole, reports: Using a false discovery rate of 0.05, a later analysis showed that around 16,000 TCR beta sequences were associated with HLA alleles.

The J gene is TRBJ1-6, the V gene TRBV14; D unresolved. The clonotype comes from a woman aged 45-65 years in good health and CMV-seronegative. The source material was PBMCs. The CDR3 spells CASSQDRGLRNTLHF. The CDR3 DNA follows: TGTGCCAGCAGCCAAGATCGTGGACTAAGAAACACCCTCCACTTT.